This T cell receptor beta chain was retrieved from a study of a mutant IDH1 vaccine in newly diagnosed glioma. Study-level background: A roughly 60% male, 37.5% female split and a mean age of 40.4 years characterized treated patients. Whole-study findings and limits: Seemingly, pseudoprogression had no relation to changes in the top peripheral T cell clonotypes. Patients mounted vaccine-induced immune responses in 85% to 95% of cases.

TCRdb's table, derived via immunoSEQ multiplex PCR, lists solely in-frame clones and lacks some. Altogether approximately 88,000 clones are present, about 82% being singletons, with the ten largest covering 7.5%. Concerning this clone itself: The antigen is undetermined.

This CDR3 region has 19 residues. CDR1 SEHNR and CDR2 FQNEAQ come from the germline V gene (reference sequence). V was clipped by 4 bases and J by 5 bases; unmatched bases: 20. Time point described: baseline, week 1 (first vaccination visit). Indicated treatment: pre-vaccination baseline after standard-of-care therapy. Donor tumors were new WHO grade 3 or 4 IDH1-mutant, ATRX-lost astrocytomas. The sequencing used PBMCs, collected from a glioma patient treated with radiotherapy, temozolomide or both. V is TRBV7-9 and J is TRBJ2-3; 8 nucleotides line up with TRBD1. The TCR sequence derives from a man aged 40-50 years with glioma. CDR3 sequence reads: CASSYSAGGASKGLDTQYF. The CDR3 region has the DNA TGTGCCAGCAGCTATTCGGCAGGGGGCGCATCAAAGGGGTTAGATACGCAGTATTTT.